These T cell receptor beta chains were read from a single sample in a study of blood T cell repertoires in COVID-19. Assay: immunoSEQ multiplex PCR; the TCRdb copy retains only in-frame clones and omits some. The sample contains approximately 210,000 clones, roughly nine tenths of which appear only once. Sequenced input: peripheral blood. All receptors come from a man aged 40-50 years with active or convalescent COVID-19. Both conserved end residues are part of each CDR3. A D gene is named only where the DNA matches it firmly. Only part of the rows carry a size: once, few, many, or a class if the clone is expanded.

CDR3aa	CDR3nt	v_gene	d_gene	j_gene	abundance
CASSNTGEWNIQYF	TGTGCCAGCAGTAATACCGGGGAATGGAACATTCAGTACTTC	TRBV6-6	.	TRBJ2-4	.
CASSFRDSLVYTF	TGTGCCAGCAGTTTCCGGGACAGCCTTGTCTACACCTTC	TRBV12-3/TRBV12-4	TRBD1	TRBJ1-2	.
CASSQVDRGYGYTF	TGCGCCAGCAGCCAAGTCGATCGGGGCTATGGCTACACCTTC	TRBV4-1	.	TRBJ1-2	.
CASSPPGSGGRQPQHF	TGTGCCAGCAGTCCCCCTGGAAGTGGGGGCCGTCAGCCCCAGCATTTT	TRBV28	.	TRBJ1-5	.
CASSTRDYPAGVPNEQFF	TGTGCCAGCAGCACCCGGGACTACCCAGCGGGAGTTCCCAATGAGCAGTTCTTC	TRBV7-6	TRBD2	TRBJ2-1	.
CASSYSGSTGWVGYTF	TGTGCCAGCAGTTACTCAGGGTCGACAGGGTGGGTTGGCTACACCTTC	TRBV6-5	TRBD1	TRBJ1-2	.
CASSLGVGQGNQPQHF	TGCGCCAGCAGCTTGGGCGTAGGACAGGGCAATCAGCCCCAGCATTTT	TRBV5-1	TRBD1	TRBJ1-5	.
CASFRGATSYNEQFF	TGTGCCAGCTTTCGAGGAGCGACCTCCTACAATGAGCAGTTCTTC	TRBV27	.	TRBJ2-1	.
CASSSPGQGLYEQFF	TGTGCCAGCAGCTCCCCGGGACAGGGTCTTTATGAGCAGTTCTTC	TRBV5-5	TRBD1	TRBJ2-1	.
CASTATEYSNQPQHF	TGTGCCAGTACCGCGACAGAGTATAGCAATCAGCCCCAGCATTTT	TRBV19	.	TRBJ1-5	.
CASFLLGAYERGYTF	TGTGCCAGCTTCCTCTTAGGTGCTTATGAGAGGGGCTACACCTTC	TRBV6-5	.	TRBJ1-2	.
CASSPTGQSSGVFDSPLHF	TGTGCCAGCTCACCCACGGGACAGAGCTCAGGCGTTTTTGATTCACCCCTCCACTTT	TRBV18	TRBD1	TRBJ1-6	.
CASSKDKQRNQPQHF	TGTGCCAGCAGCAAAGATAAGCAGCGGAATCAGCCCCAGCATTTT	TRBV21-1	.	TRBJ1-5	.
CAWRKNRAPNEKLFF	TGTGCCTGGAGGAAAAACAGGGCACCTAATGAAAAACTGTTTTTT	TRBV30	.	TRBJ1-4	.
CASSFDGTGVHTF	TGTGCCAGCAGCTTTGATGGGACAGGGGTCCACACCTTC	TRBV7-9	TRBD1	TRBJ1-2	few
CASSLDGRGFEKLFF	TGTGCCAGCAGTTTAGATGGCAGGGGGTTTGAAAAACTGTTTTTT	TRBV27	TRBD1	TRBJ1-4	.
CASSLEAGFADTQYF	TGCGCCAGCAGCTTGGAGGCGGGGTTCGCAGATACGCAGTATTTT	TRBV5-1	.	TRBJ2-3	.
CASSQEALGSYNEQFF	TGTGCCAGCAGCCAAGAGGCGCTAGGCTCCTACAATGAGCAGTTCTTC	TRBV3-1/TRBV3-2	.	TRBJ2-1	.
CASLGGGAISDTEAFF	TGTGCCAGCCTGGGAGGGGGGGCGATATCCGACACTGAAGCTTTCTTT	TRBV28	.	TRBJ1-1	.
CASSRGLVGQETQYF	TGTGCCAGTAGTAGGGGACTAGTAGGCCAAGAGACCCAGTACTTC	TRBV19	TRBD2	TRBJ2-5	.
CASSSRSRGNGYTF	TGTGCCAGCAGTTCTCGGTCCAGGGGGAACGGCTACACCTTC	TRBV28	TRBD1	TRBJ1-2	few
CASSTGPGGGWYGYTF	TGTGCCAGCAGTACGGGCCCGGGGGGCGGGTGGTATGGCTACACCTTC	TRBV28	.	TRBJ1-2	.
CASSLGDRGTGELFF	TGCGCCAGCAGCTTGGGGGACAGGGGTACCGGGGAGCTGTTTTTT	TRBV5-1	TRBD1	TRBJ2-2	.
CASSLSTGYEQYF	TGTGCCAGCAGTTTATCTACCGGCTACGAGCAGTACTTC	TRBV27	.	TRBJ2-7	.
CASSAGGSNAIYF	TGTGCCAGCAGCGCAGGGGGCTCTAACGCCATATATTTT	TRBV7-3	TRBD1	TRBJ1-3	.
CASSPGTGLSTDTQYF	TGTGCCAGCAGCCCCGGCACAGGGCTCAGCACAGATACGCAGTATTTT	TRBV11-3	.	TRBJ2-3	.
CASSLGLALGDEQFF	TGCGCCAGCAGCTTGGGTTTGGCCCTCGGGGATGAGCAGTTCTTC	TRBV5-1	.	TRBJ2-1	.
CASSPMGQTIGNTIYF	TGTGCCAGCAGCCCGATGGGACAGACGATTGGAAACACCATATATTTT	TRBV7-9	TRBD1	TRBJ1-3	.
CASSINPGVINEQFF	TGTGCCAGTAGTATAAACCCGGGAGTGATCAATGAGCAGTTCTTC	TRBV19	.	TRBJ2-1	.
CASSLGGGFHSGNTIYF	TGTGCCAGCAGCTTAGGCGGCGGTTTCCACTCTGGAAACACCATATATTTT	TRBV7-9	.	TRBJ1-3	once
CASSYYGQGSTGELFF	TGCGCCAGCAGCTATTATGGACAGGGGAGCACCGGGGAGCTGTTTTTT	TRBV5-1	TRBD1	TRBJ2-2	.
CASTPGPRGETQYF	TGTGCCAGTACCCCAGGACCGCGGGGAGAGACCCAGTACTTC	TRBV19	.	TRBJ2-5	.